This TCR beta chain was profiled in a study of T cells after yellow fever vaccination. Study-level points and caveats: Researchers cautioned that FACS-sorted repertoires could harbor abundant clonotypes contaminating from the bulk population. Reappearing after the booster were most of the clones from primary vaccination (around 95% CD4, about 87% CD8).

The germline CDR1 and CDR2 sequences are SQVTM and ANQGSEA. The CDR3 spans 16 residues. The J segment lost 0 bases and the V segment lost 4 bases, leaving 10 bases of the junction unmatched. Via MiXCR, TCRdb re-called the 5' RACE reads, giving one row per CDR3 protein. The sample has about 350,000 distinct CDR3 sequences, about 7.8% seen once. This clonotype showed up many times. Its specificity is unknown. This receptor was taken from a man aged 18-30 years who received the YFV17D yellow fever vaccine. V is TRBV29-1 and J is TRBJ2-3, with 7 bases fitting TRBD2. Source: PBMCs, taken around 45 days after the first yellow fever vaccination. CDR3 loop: CSVGWWFGGSTDTQYF. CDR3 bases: TGCAGCGTTGGATGGTGGTTCGGGGGGAGCACAGATACGCAGTATTTT.